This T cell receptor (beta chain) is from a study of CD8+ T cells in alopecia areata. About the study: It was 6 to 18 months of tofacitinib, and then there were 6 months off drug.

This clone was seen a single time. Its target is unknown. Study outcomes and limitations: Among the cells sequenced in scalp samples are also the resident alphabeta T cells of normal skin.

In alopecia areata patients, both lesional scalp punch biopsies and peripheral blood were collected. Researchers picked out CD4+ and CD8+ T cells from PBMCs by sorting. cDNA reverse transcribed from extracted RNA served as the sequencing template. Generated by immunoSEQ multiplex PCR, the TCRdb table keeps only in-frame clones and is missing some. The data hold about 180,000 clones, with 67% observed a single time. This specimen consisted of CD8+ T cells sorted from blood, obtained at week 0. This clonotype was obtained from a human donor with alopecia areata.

CDR3 nucleotides: TGCGCCAGCAGTCTGGGGGGTGGCTATGGCTACACCTTC. It codes for CASSLGGGYGYTF. The chain carries TRBV23-1 and TRBJ1-2, with D possibly being TRBD1 (5 bases). TRBV23-1 is flagged as an ORF with uncertain function. V gave up 4 bases and J gave up 4 bases, with 10 bases separating them. This CDR3 is 13 amino acids long.